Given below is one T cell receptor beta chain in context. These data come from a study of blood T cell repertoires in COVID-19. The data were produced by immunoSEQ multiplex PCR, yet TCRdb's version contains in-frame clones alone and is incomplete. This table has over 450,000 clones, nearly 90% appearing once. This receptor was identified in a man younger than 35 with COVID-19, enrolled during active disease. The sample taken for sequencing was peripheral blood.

The CDR3 loop is CASSLSVQGTEAFF. As DNA, the CDR3 is TGTGCCAGCAGTCTATCCGTACAGGGAACTGAAGCTTTCTTT. The V call is TRBV6-5, the J call TRBJ1-1, with D tentatively TRBD1 (6 bases). CDR1 and CDR2 (germline): MNHEY, SVGAGI. V lost 5 bases and J lost 5, with 15 bases in between. The CDR3 runs 14 residues.